The rows below give T cell receptor beta chains drawn from one sample of a study of control samples from healthy donors and cancer patients. Only in-frame clones appear in the TCRdb table, and some are missing; sequencing was by immunoSEQ multiplex PCR. Seen here are 120,000 or so clones, more than 70% observed once, and the top ten hold almost 40%. The sequenced sample was blood. The source is a man aged 45-65 years in good health. CDR3s include the opening cysteine and the closing phenylalanine or tryptophan. A D gene is named only where the DNA matches it firmly. Some rows have no size entry. The others give once, few or many, or a class for an expanded clone.

D gene: .
J gene: TRBJ1-1
V gene: TRBV5-1
clone size: .
CDR3 length: 13
CDR3 protein: CASRKGPNTEAFF
CDR3 DNA: TGCGCCAGCAGAAAGGGCCCGAACACTGAAGCTTTCTTT

D gene: .
J gene: TRBJ1-6
V gene: TRBV14
clone size: .
CDR3 length: 14
CDR3 protein: CASSLWTANSPLHF
CDR3 DNA: TGTGCCAGCAGCCTGTGGACAGCGAATTCACCCCTCCACTTT

D gene: TRBD2
J gene: TRBJ2-5
V gene: TRBV2
clone size: .
CDR3 length: 16
CDR3 protein: CASSGSGGALGGTQYF
CDR3 DNA: TGTGCCAGCAGTGGTAGCGGGGGGGCCCTTGGAGGGACCCAGTACTTC

D gene: .
J gene: TRBJ1-5
V gene: TRBV19
clone size: once
CDR3 length: 15
CDR3 protein: CASSISRALNQPQHF
CDR3 DNA: TGTGCCAGTAGTATTTCCCGGGCCCTTAATCAGCCCCAGCATTTT

D gene: .
J gene: TRBJ1-1
V gene: TRBV7-2
clone size: .
CDR3 length: 16
CDR3 protein: CASSLWEGRMNTEAFF
CDR3 DNA: TGTGCCAGCAGCTTATGGGAGGGGCGGATGAACACTGAAGCTTTCTTT

D gene: TRBD1
J gene: TRBJ1-2
V gene: TRBV18
clone size: .
CDR3 length: 13
CDR3 protein: CASSSTGALGYTF
CDR3 DNA: TGTGCCAGCTCATCCACAGGGGCCCTTGGCTACACCTTC

D gene: TRBD1
J gene: TRBJ1-2
V gene: TRBV6-2/TRBV6-3
clone size: .
CDR3 length: 18
CDR3 protein: CASSYVRQGRRPKYGYTF
CDR3 DNA: TGTGCCAGCAGTTACGTAAGACAGGGACGGCGCCCGAAGTATGGCTACACCTTC

D gene: .
J gene: TRBJ1-1
V gene: TRBV28
clone size: .
CDR3 length: 14
CDR3 protein: CASSQITLNTEAFF
CDR3 DNA: TGTGCCAGCAGCCAAATAACCCTTAACACTGAAGCTTTCTTT

D gene: .
J gene: TRBJ1-2
V gene: TRBV5-1
clone size: .
CDR3 length: 13
CDR3 protein: CASSLRETGGYTF
CDR3 DNA: TGCGCCAGCAGCTTGAGGGAGACGGGAGGCTACACCTTC

D gene: .
J gene: TRBJ1-2
V gene: TRBV30
clone size: .
CDR3 length: 12
CDR3 protein: CAWSVSVYGYTF
CDR3 DNA: TGTGCCTGGAGTGTTTCCGTCTATGGCTACACCTTC

D gene: .
J gene: TRBJ1-5
V gene: TRBV10-3
clone size: .
CDR3 length: 15
CDR3 protein: CAISESRDKRQPQHF
CDR3 DNA: TGTGCCATCAGTGAGTCGAGGGACAAACGGCAGCCCCAGCATTTT

D gene: .
J gene: TRBJ1-2
V gene: TRBV7-8
clone size: .
CDR3 length: 15
CDR3 protein: CASSLADSRFYGYTF
CDR3 DNA: TGTGCCAGCAGCTTAGCGGACAGTCGATTCTATGGCTACACCTTC

D gene: .
J gene: TRBJ2-3
V gene: TRBV5-1
clone size: .
CDR3 length: 16
CDR3 protein: CASSPGQQPYTDTQYF
CDR3 DNA: TGCGCCAGCAGCCCCGGACAGCAGCCTTACACAGATACGCAGTATTTT

D gene: .
J gene: TRBJ2-7
V gene: TRBV4-1
clone size: .
CDR3 length: 14
CDR3 protein: CASSHKEAVNEQYF
CDR3 DNA: TGCGCCAGCAGCCACAAAGAGGCCGTGAACGAGCAGTACTTC

D gene: .
J gene: TRBJ2-2
V gene: TRBV24-1
clone size: .
CDR3 length: 15
CDR3 protein: CATSDRTDLTGELFF
CDR3 DNA: TGTGCCACCAGTGACCGGACGGACTTGACCGGGGAGCTGTTTTTT

D gene: TRBD1
J gene: TRBJ1-3
V gene: TRBV30
clone size: .
CDR3 length: 14
CDR3 protein: CAWGQGLNGNTIYF
CDR3 DNA: TGTGCCTGGGGACAGGGACTGAATGGAAACACCATATATTTT

D gene: .
J gene: TRBJ2-7
V gene: TRBV2
clone size: once
CDR3 length: 11
CDR3 protein: CASSEGYEQYF
CDR3 DNA: TGTGCCAGCAGTGAGGGCTACGAGCAGTACTTC

D gene: .
J gene: TRBJ2-7
V gene: TRBV3-1/TRBV3-2
clone size: .
CDR3 length: 15
CDR3 protein: CASSKGPGGAYEQYF
CDR3 DNA: TGTGCCAGCAGCAAGGGGCCCGGGGGAGCCTACGAGCAGTACTTC

D gene: .
J gene: TRBJ1-6
V gene: TRBV14
clone size: .
CDR3 length: 15
CDR3 protein: CASSQDRRGNSPLHF
CDR3 DNA: TGTGCCAGCAGCCAAGATCGTCGCGGTAATTCACCCCTCCACTTT

D gene: .
J gene: TRBJ1-1
V gene: TRBV14
clone size: once
CDR3 length: 14
CDR3 protein: CASSPLTENTEAFF
CDR3 DNA: TGTGCCAGCAGCCCGTTAACAGAGAACACTGAAGCTTTCTTT

D gene: TRBD1
J gene: TRBJ2-7
V gene: TRBV7-2
clone size: .
CDR3 length: 12
CDR3 protein: CASSSRDSPRYF
CDR3 DNA: TGTGCCAGCAGCTCTCGGGACAGCCCCAGGTACTTC

D gene: .
J gene: TRBJ1-2
V gene: TRBV6-6
clone size: once
CDR3 length: 13
CDR3 protein: CASTPDGNYGYTF
CDR3 DNA: TGTGCCAGCACCCCGGACGGGAACTATGGCTACACCTTC

D gene: .
J gene: TRBJ2-2
V gene: TRBV11-2
clone size: .
CDR3 length: 14
CDR3 protein: CASSWGRNTGELFF
CDR3 DNA: TGTGCCAGCAGCTGGGGTAGGAACACCGGGGAGCTGTTTTTT

D gene: TRBD1
J gene: TRBJ1-3
V gene: TRBV30
clone size: few
CDR3 length: 13
CDR3 protein: CACDRGGGNTIYF
CDR3 DNA: TGTGCCTGTGACAGGGGAGGAGGAAACACCATATATTTT

D gene: TRBD1
J gene: TRBJ1-4
V gene: TRBV27
clone size: .
CDR3 length: 14
CDR3 protein: CASSLWDRGEKLFF
CDR3 DNA: TGTGCCAGCAGTCTCTGGGACAGAGGCGAAAAACTGTTTTTT

D gene: .
J gene: TRBJ2-3
V gene: TRBV4-2
clone size: .
CDR3 length: 15
CDR3 protein: CASSQPGDGTDTQYF
CDR3 DNA: TGTGCCAGCAGCCAGCCTGGGGACGGAACAGATACGCAGTATTTT

D gene: .
J gene: TRBJ2-7
V gene: TRBV30
clone size: .
CDR3 length: 13
CDR3 protein: CAWSVNGVNEQYF
CDR3 DNA: TGTGCCTGGAGTGTAAACGGGGTCAACGAGCAGTACTTC

D gene: .
J gene: TRBJ2-7
V gene: TRBV5-1
clone size: .
CDR3 length: 15
CDR3 protein: CASSWTVRGSYEQYF
CDR3 DNA: TGCGCCAGCAGCTGGACCGTGCGGGGCTCCTACGAGCAGTACTTC

D gene: .
J gene: TRBJ2-7
V gene: TRBV11-3
clone size: .
CDR3 length: 16
CDR3 protein: CASSLVVDRGSYEQYF
CDR3 DNA: TGTGCCAGCAGCTTAGTAGTTGATAGGGGCTCCTACGAGCAGTACTTC

D gene: .
J gene: TRBJ2-1
V gene: TRBV18
clone size: .
CDR3 length: 15
CDR3 protein: CASSPLTISYNEQFF
CDR3 DNA: TGTGCCAGCTCACCGCTGACTATTTCCTACAATGAGCAGTTCTTC

D gene: .
J gene: TRBJ2-7
V gene: TRBV7-8
clone size: .
CDR3 length: 15
CDR3 protein: CASSFRADSYYEQYF
CDR3 DNA: TGTGCCAGCAGCTTTCGGGCTGACAGCTACTACGAGCAGTACTTC

D gene: .
J gene: TRBJ1-1
V gene: TRBV5-1
clone size: .
CDR3 length: 14
CDR3 protein: CASSPSTGNTEAFF
CDR3 DNA: TGCGCCAGCAGCCCGAGTACAGGGAACACTGAAGCTTTCTTT

D gene: .
J gene: TRBJ2-1
V gene: TRBV6-4
clone size: once
CDR3 length: 13
CDR3 protein: CASARERYNEQFF
CDR3 DNA: TGTGCCAGCGCAAGGGAAAGGTACAATGAGCAGTTCTTC

D gene: .
J gene: TRBJ2-7
V gene: TRBV7-2
clone size: .
CDR3 length: 16
CDR3 protein: CASSGQSGTATYEQYF
CDR3 DNA: TGTGCCAGCAGCGGACAAAGCGGGACAGCAACCTACGAGCAGTACTTC

D gene: .
J gene: TRBJ2-7
V gene: TRBV27
clone size: .
CDR3 length: 13
CDR3 protein: CASSSGAAYEQYF
CDR3 DNA: TGTGCCAGCAGTTCCGGGGCCGCTTACGAGCAGTACTTC

D gene: .
J gene: TRBJ1-3
V gene: TRBV11-2
clone size: .
CDR3 length: 15
CDR3 protein: CASSPLGHSGNTIYF
CDR3 DNA: TGTGCCAGCAGCCCTTTGGGTCACTCTGGAAACACCATATATTTT

D gene: TRBD1
J gene: TRBJ2-6
V gene: TRBV3-1/TRBV3-2
clone size: .
CDR3 length: 18
CDR3 protein: CASSQDRGLFSGANVLTF
CDR3 DNA: TGTGCCAGCAGCCAGGACAGGGGGCTGTTTTCTGGGGCCAACGTCCTGACTTTC

D gene: .
J gene: TRBJ1-2
V gene: TRBV9
clone size: .
CDR3 length: 16
CDR3 protein: CASSARDGPTGYGYTF
CDR3 DNA: TGTGCCAGCAGCGCCCGGGACGGACCCACAGGGTATGGCTACACCTTC

D gene: .
J gene: TRBJ1-6
V gene: TRBV3-1/TRBV3-2
clone size: .
CDR3 length: 15
CDR3 protein: CASSPFSGGNSPLHF
CDR3 DNA: TGTGCCAGCAGCCCATTCTCAGGTGGTAATTCACCCCTCCACTTT

D gene: .
J gene: TRBJ1-2
V gene: TRBV5-6
clone size: .
CDR3 length: 14
CDR3 protein: CASSFGWDIYGYTF
CDR3 DNA: TGTGCCAGCAGCTTCGGTTGGGACATCTATGGCTACACCTTC

D gene: TRBD1
J gene: TRBJ1-1
V gene: TRBV3-1/TRBV3-2
clone size: .
CDR3 length: 13
CDR3 protein: CASSRQGGTEAFF
CDR3 DNA: TGTGCCAGCAGCAGACAGGGAGGAACTGAAGCTTTCTTT

D gene: .
J gene: TRBJ1-1
V gene: TRBV12-3/TRBV12-4
clone size: .
CDR3 length: 12
CDR3 protein: CASSLWGTEAFF
CDR3 DNA: TGTGCCAGCAGTTTGTGGGGCACTGAAGCTTTCTTT

D gene: .
J gene: TRBJ2-1
V gene: TRBV7-9
clone size: .
CDR3 length: 14
CDR3 protein: CASLGRGSYNEQFF
CDR3 DNA: TGTGCCAGCCTAGGTCGGGGGTCCTACAATGAGCAGTTCTTC

D gene: .
J gene: TRBJ1-2
V gene: TRBV5-4
clone size: .
CDR3 length: 16
CDR3 protein: CASSFGLNSGAQGYTF
CDR3 DNA: TGTGCCAGCAGCTTCGGGTTGAATTCAGGGGCTCAAGGCTACACCTTC

D gene: TRBD2
J gene: TRBJ2-1
V gene: TRBV19
clone size: .
CDR3 length: 14
CDR3 protein: CASRRLAGYNEQFF
CDR3 DNA: TGTGCCAGTAGGCGACTAGCGGGGTACAATGAGCAGTTCTTC

D gene: .
J gene: TRBJ1-6
V gene: TRBV5-4
clone size: .
CDR3 length: 15
CDR3 protein: CASSLGQGRNSPLHF
CDR3 DNA: TGTGCCAGCAGCTTGGGGCAGGGACGAAATTCACCCCTCCACTTT

D gene: .
J gene: TRBJ1-6
V gene: TRBV5-6
clone size: .
CDR3 length: 12
CDR3 protein: CASSYKNSPLHF
CDR3 DNA: TGTGCCAGCAGCTACAAAAATTCACCCCTCCACTTT

D gene: .
J gene: TRBJ2-2
V gene: TRBV2
clone size: few
CDR3 length: 14
CDR3 protein: CAGGGLQNTGELFF
CDR3 DNA: TGTGCCGGAGGGGGACTCCAGAACACCGGGGAGCTGTTTTTT

D gene: .
J gene: TRBJ1-5
V gene: TRBV2
clone size: .
CDR3 length: 16
CDR3 protein: CASSEAKQSHNQPQHF
CDR3 DNA: TGTGCCAGCAGTGAAGCGAAACAGTCTCACAATCAGCCCCAGCATTTT

D gene: .
J gene: TRBJ2-2
V gene: TRBV9
clone size: .
CDR3 length: 16
CDR3 protein: CASSERGGPNTGELFF
CDR3 DNA: TGTGCCAGCAGCGAGAGGGGGGGGCCGAACACCGGGGAGCTGTTTTTT

D gene: TRBD2
J gene: TRBJ2-5
V gene: TRBV5-1
clone size: .
CDR3 length: 15
CDR3 protein: CASSLSGAVPETQYF
CDR3 DNA: TGCGCCAGCAGTCTTAGCGGGGCGGTCCCAGAGACCCAGTACTTC

D gene: .
J gene: TRBJ2-7
V gene: TRBV6-5
clone size: .
CDR3 length: 13
CDR3 protein: CASSYDSPYEQYF
CDR3 DNA: TGTGCCAGCAGTTATGACAGTCCCTACGAGCAGTACTTC

D gene: .
J gene: TRBJ2-3
V gene: TRBV4-2
clone size: once
CDR3 length: 14
CDR3 protein: CASSLGIGTDTQYF
CDR3 DNA: TGTGCCAGCAGCCTAGGGATCGGCACAGATACGCAGTATTTT

D gene: TRBD1
J gene: TRBJ1-1
V gene: TRBV29-1
clone size: .
CDR3 length: 13
CDR3 protein: CSVEGDRQYEAFF
CDR3 DNA: TGCAGCGTTGAAGGGGACAGGCAATATGAAGCTTTCTTT

D gene: .
J gene: TRBJ2-3
V gene: TRBV27
clone size: .
CDR3 length: 13
CDR3 protein: CASSFSSGDTQYF
CDR3 DNA: TGTGCCAGCTCTTTCAGCTCGGGGGATACGCAGTATTTT

D gene: TRBD1
J gene: TRBJ2-3
V gene: TRBV6-2/TRBV6-3
clone size: .
CDR3 length: 16
CDR3 protein: CASSLLTGVGTDTQYF
CDR3 DNA: TGTGCCAGCAGTTTACTGACAGGGGTCGGCACAGATACGCAGTATTTT